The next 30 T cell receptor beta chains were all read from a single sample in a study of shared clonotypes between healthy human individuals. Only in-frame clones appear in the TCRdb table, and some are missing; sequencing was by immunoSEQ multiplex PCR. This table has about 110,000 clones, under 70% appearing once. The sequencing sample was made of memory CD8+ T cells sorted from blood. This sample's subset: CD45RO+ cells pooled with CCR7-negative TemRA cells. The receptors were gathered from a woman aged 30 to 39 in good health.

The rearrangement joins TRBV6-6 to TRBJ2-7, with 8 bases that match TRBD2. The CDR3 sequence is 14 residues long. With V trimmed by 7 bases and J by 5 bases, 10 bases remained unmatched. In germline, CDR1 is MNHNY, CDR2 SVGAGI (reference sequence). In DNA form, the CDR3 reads TGTGCCAGCAATAATCCGGGAGGGTTCCACGAGCAGTACTTC. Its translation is CASNNPGGFHEQYF.

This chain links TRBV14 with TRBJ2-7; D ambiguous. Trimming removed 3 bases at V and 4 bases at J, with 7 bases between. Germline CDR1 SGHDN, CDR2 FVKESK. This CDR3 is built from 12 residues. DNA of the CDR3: TGTGCCAGCAGCCAGGCAAATTACGAGCAGTACTTC. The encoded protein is CASSQANYEQYF.

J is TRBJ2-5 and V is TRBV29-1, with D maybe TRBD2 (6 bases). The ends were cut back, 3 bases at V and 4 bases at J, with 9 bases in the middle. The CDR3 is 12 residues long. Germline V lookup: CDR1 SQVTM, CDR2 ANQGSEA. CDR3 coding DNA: TGCAGCGTTGAGCCGGGACTAGAGACCCAGTACTTC. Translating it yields CSVEPGLETQYF.

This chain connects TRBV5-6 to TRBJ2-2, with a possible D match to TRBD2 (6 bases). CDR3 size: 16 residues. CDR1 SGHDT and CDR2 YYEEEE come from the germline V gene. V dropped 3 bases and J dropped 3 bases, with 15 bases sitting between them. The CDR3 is CASSYSGTVHTGELFF. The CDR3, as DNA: TGTGCCAGCAGCTATTCCGGGACTGTTCACACCGGGGAGCTGTTTTTT.

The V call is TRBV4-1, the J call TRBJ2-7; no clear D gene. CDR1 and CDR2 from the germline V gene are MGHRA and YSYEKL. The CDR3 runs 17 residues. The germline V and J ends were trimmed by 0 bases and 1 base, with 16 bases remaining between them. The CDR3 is CASSQDLRRSISYEQYF. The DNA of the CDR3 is TGCGCCAGCAGCCAAGATCTAAGACGGTCTATATCCTACGAGCAGTACTTC.

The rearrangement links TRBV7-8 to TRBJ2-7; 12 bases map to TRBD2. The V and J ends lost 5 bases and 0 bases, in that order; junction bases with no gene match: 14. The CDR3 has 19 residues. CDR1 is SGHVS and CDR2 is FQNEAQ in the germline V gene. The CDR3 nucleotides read TGTGCCAGCAGCGCCGAGCCCGGGACTAGCGGGTCTAGCTCCTACGAGCAGTACTTC. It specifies CASSAEPGTSGSSSYEQYF.

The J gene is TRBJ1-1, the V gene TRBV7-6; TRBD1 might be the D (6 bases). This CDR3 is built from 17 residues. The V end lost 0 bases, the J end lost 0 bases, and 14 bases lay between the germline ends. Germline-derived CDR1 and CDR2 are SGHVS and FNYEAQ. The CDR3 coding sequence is TGTGCCAGCAGCTTAGCCCCACAGGGTTTGATGAACACTGAAGCTTTCTTT. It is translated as CASSLAPQGLMNTEAFF.

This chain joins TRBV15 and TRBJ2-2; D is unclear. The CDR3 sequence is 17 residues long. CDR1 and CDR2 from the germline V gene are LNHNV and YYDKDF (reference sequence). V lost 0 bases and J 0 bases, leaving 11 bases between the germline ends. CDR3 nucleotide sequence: TGTGCCACCAGCAGAGATAGAGGAAACGCGAACACCGGGGAGCTGTTTTTT. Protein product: CATSRDRGNANTGELFF.

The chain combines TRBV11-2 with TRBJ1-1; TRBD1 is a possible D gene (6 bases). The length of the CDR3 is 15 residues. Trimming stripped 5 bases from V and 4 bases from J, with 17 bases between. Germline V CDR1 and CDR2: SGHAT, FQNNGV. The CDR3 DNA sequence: TGTGCCAGCAGCCGGAGAATGGGGGGCTCCACTGAAGCTTTCTTT. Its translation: CASSRRMGGSTEAFF.

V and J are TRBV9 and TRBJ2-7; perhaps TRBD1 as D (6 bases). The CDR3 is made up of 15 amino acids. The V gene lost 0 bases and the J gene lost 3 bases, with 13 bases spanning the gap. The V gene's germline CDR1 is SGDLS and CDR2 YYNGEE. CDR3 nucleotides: TGTGCCAGCAGCGTAGACGGGACATCTTACTACGAGCAGTACTTC. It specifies CASSVDGTSYYEQYF.

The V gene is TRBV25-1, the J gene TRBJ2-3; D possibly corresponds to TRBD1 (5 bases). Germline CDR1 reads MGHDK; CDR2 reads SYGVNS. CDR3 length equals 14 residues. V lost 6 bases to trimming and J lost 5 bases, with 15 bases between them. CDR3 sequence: CASSGPQGRDTQYF. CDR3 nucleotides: TGTGCCAGCAGCGGCCCGCAGGGTAGAGATACGCAGTATTTT.

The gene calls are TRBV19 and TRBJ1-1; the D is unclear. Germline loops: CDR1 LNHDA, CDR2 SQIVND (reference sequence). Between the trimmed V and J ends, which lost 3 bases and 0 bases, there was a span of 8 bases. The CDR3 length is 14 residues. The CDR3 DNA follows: TGTGCCAGTAGTATTGAGGGAATGAACACTGAAGCTTTCTTT. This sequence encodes CASSIEGMNTEAFF.

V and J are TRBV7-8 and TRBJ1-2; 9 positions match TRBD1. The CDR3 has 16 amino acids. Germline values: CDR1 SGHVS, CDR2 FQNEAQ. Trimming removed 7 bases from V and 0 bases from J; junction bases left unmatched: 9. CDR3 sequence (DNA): TGTGCCAGCACCCCGGGACAGGGTAGAGCTAACTATGGCTACACCTTC. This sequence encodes CASTPGQGRANYGYTF. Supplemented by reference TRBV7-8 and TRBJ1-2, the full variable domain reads GAGVSQSPRYKVAKRGQDVALRCDPISGHVSLFWYQQALGQGPEFLTYFQNEAQLDKSGLPSDRFFAERPEGSVSTLKIQRTQQEDSAVYLCASTPGQGRANYGYTFGSGTRLTVV.

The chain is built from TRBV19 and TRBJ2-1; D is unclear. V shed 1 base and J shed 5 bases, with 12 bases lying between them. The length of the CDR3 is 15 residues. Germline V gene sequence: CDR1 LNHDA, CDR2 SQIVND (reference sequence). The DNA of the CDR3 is TGTGCCAGTAGTATAGTGTATGGTGCTGACAATGAGCAGTTCTTC. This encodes CASSIVYGADNEQFF.

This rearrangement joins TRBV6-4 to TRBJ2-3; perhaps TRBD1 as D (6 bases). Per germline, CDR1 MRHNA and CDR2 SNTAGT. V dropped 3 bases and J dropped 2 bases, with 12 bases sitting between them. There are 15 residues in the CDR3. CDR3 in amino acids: CASSEYGGTTDTQYF. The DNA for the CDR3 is TGTGCCAGCAGTGAATATGGGGGCACCACAGATACGCAGTATTTT.

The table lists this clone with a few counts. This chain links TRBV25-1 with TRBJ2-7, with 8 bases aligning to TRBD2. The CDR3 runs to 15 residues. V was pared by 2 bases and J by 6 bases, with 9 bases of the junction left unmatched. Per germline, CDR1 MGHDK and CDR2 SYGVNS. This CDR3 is CASSEPAGVEIEQYF. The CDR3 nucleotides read TGTGCCAGCAGTGAACCAGCGGGAGTTGAGATCGAGCAGTACTTC.

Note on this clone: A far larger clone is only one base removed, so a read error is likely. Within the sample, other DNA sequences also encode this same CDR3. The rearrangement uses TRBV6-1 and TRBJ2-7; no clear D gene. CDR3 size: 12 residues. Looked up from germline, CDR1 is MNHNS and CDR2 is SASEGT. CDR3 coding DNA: TGTGCCAGCAGTGATTCAGTGGACGAGCAGTATTTC. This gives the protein CASSDSVDEQYF.

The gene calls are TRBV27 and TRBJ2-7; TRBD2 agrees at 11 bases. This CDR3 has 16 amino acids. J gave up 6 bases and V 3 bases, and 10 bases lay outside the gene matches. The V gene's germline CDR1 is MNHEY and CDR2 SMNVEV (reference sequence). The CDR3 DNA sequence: TGTGCCAGCAGTTTCTCACTAGCGGGAGCACTCCTCGAGCAGTACTTC. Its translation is CASSFSLAGALLEQYF.

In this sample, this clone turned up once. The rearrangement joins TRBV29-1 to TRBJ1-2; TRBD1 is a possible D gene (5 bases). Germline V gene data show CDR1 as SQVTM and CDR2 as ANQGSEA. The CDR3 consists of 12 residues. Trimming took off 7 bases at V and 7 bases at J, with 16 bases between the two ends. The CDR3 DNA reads TGCAGCGCTGGGGGTGAGGGGATTGGCTACACCTTC. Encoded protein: CSAGGEGIGYTF.

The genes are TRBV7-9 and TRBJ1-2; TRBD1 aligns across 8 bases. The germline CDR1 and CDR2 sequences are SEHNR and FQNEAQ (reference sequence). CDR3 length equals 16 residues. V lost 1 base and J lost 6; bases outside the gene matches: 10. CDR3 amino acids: CASSLGAGTGWDGYTF. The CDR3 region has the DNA TGTGCCAGCAGCTTAGGGGCCGGGACAGGATGGGATGGCTACACCTTC.

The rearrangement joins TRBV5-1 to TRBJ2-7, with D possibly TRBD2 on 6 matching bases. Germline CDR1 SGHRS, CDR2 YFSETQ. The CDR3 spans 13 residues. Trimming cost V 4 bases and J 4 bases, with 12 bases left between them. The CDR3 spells CASSPRLDYEQYF. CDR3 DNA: TGCGCCAGCAGCCCTAGACTAGATTACGAGCAGTACTTC.

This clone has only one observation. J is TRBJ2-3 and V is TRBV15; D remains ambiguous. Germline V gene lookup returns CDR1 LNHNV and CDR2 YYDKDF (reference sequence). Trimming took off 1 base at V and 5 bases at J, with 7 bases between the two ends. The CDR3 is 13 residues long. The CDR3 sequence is CATSRVPQDTQYF. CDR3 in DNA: TGTGCCACCAGCAGAGTACCTCAAGATACGCAGTATTTT.

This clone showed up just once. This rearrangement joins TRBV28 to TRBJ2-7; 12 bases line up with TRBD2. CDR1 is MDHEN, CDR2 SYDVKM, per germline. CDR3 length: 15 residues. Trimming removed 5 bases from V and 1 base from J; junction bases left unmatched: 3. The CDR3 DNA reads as TGTGCCAGCAGTCGGGGGACTAGCGGGTCCTACGAGCAGTACTTC. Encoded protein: CASSRGTSGSYEQYF.

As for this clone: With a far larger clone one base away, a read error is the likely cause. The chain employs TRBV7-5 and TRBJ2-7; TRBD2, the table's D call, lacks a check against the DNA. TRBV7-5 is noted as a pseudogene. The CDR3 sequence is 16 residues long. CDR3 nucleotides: TGCGCCAGCAGCCAAGGACTAGCGGTTTCATCCTACGAGCAGTACTTC. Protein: CASSQGLAVSSYEQYF.

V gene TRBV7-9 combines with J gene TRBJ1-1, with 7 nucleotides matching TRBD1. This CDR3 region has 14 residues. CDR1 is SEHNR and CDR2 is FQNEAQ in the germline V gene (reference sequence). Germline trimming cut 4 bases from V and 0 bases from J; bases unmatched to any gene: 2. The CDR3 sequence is CASSSGTVNTEAFF. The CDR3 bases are TGTGCCAGCAGCTCCGGGACAGTGAACACTGAAGCTTTCTTT.

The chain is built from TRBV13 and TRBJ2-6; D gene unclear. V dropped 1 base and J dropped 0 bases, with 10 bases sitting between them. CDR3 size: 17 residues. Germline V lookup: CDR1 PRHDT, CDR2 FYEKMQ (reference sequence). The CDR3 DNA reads TGTGCCAGCAGCTTAGAGTCGGAGAGCTCTGGGGCCAACGTCCTGACTTTC. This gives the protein CASSLESESSGANVLTF.

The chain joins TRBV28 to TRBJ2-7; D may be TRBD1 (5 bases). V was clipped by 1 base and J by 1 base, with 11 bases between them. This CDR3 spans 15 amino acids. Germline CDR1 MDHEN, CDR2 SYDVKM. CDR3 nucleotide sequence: TGTGCCAGCAGTTTATCAGGCAGGGTATCCTACGAGCAGTACTTC. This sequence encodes CASSLSGRVSYEQYF.

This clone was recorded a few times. CDR3: CASSPSIFSETHGYTF. The CDR3 nucleotides are TGTGCCAGCAGCCCTTCAATTTTCTCCGAGACGCATGGCTACACCTTC. J is TRBJ1-2 and V is TRBV11-2, with D unclear. The CDR3 extends over 16 amino acids. V lost 5 bases to trimming and J lost 6 bases, with 22 bases between them. Germline CDR1 is SGHAT and CDR2 is FQNNGV. The whole variable domain, filled in from reference TRBV11-2 and TRBJ1-2, reads EAGVAQSPRYKIIEKRQSVAFWCNPISGHATLYWYQQILGQGPKLLIQFQNNGVVDDSQLPKDRFSAERLKGVDSTLKIQPAKLEDSAVYLCASSPSIFSETHGYTFGSGTRLTVV.

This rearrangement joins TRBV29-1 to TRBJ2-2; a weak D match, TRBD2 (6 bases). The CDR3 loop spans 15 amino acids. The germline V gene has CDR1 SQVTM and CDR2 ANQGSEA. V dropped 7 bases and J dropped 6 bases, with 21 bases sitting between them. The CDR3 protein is CSAKPTSGDAGELFF. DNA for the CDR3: TGCAGCGCTAAGCCCACCTCGGGAGACGCCGGGGAGCTGTTTTTT.

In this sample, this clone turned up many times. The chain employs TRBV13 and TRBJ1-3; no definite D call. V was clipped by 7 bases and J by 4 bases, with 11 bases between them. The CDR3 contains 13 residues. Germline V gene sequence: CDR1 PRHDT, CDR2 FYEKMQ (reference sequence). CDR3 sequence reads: CASTPEVGNTIYF. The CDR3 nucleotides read TGTGCCAGCACCCCCGAAGTCGGAAACACCATATATTTT.